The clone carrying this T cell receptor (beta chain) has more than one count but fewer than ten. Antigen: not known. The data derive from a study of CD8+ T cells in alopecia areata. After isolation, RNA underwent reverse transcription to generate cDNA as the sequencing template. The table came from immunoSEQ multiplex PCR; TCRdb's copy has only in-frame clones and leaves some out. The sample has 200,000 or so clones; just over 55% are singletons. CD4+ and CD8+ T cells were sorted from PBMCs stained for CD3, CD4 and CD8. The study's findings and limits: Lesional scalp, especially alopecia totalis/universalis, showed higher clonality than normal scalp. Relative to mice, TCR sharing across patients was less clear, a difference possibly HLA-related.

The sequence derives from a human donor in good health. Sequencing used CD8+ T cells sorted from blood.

The DNA of the CDR3 is TGTGCCAGCACCAAGACAGCCAACACTGAAGCTTTCTTT. Its protein is CASTKTANTEAFF. The chain couples TRBV7-9 to TRBJ1-1; D is perhaps TRBD1 (5 bases). CDR1 is SEHNR, CDR2 FQNEAQ, per germline (reference sequence). The CDR3 spans 13 residues. V was cut by 7 bases and J by 2 bases, with 11 bases left in between. Looking up the rest from reference TRBV7-9 and TRBJ1-1 gives the full variable domain: DTGVSQNPRHKITKRGQNVTFRCDPISEHNRLYWYRQTLGQGPEFLTYFQNEAQLEKSRLLSDRFSAERPKGSFSTLEIQRTEQGDSAMYLCASTKTANTEAFFGQGTRLTVV.